Each of the 23 T cell receptor beta chains below was sequenced from the same sample in a study of shared clonotypes between healthy human individuals. Using immunoSEQ multiplex PCR, the repertoire was profiled, and TCRdb retains in-frame clones only, with some absent. The sample has under 2,500,000 clones, approximately 96% seen once. Sequenced material: naive CD4+ T cells sorted from blood. Stated subset: CD45RA+ positively selected. All receptors come from a man between 18 and 29 years old in good health.

The DNA for the CDR3 is TGTGCCAGCAGTGTAGAAGATGAGACCCAGTACTTC. As protein: CASSVEDETQYF. J is TRBJ2-5 and V is TRBV2; D is ambiguous. CDR3 length: 12 amino acids. Per the germline V gene, CDR1 is SNHLY and CDR2 is FYNNEI. Trimming stripped 4 bases from V and 5 bases from J, with 8 bases between.

The chain couples TRBV20-1 to TRBJ1-1; D remains ambiguous. Germline V gene lookup returns CDR1 DFQATT and CDR2 SNEGSKA (reference sequence). Trimming cost V 5 bases and J 5 bases, with 9 bases left between them. CDR3 length: 11 amino acids. The CDR3 DNA follows: TGCAGTGCTGAGCGAGGGACTGAAGCTTTCTTT. Translation gives CSAERGTEAFF.

The rearrangement joins TRBV6-6 to TRBJ1-2, with D unresolved. CDR3 length: 14 amino acids. V lost 7 bases and J lost 4, with 16 bases in between. Germline lookup yields CDR1 MNHNY and CDR2 SVGAGI (reference sequence). CDR3 nucleotide sequence: TGTGCCAGCATCATTGGTACAAACGGCTATGGCTACACCTTC. Translating it yields CASIIGTNGYGYTF.

Concerning this clone itself: At the DNA level, this CDR3 is encoded by other sequences in the same sample as well. CDR3 protein: CASSLRGDYGYTF. In nucleotides, the CDR3 is TGCGCCAGCAGCTTGAGGGGTGACTATGGCTACACCTTC. The chain combines TRBV5-1 with TRBJ1-2; maybe TRBD1 (5 bases). The CDR3 is 13 amino acids. With 1 base removed from V and 3 bases from J, the gap between germline ends came to 7 bases. CDR1 and CDR2 from the germline V gene are SGHRS and YFSETQ.

In this sample, this clone turned up once. This chain uses TRBV12-5 with TRBJ2-7, with D hard to call. The CDR3 is 13 residues long. V lost 6 bases and J 3 bases, leaving 12 bases between the germline ends. CDR1 LGHNT and CDR2 FRNRAP come from the germline V gene. The CDR3 DNA is TGTGCTAGTGGACCCGGAACCATCTACGAGCAGTACTTC. Residues: CASGPGTIYEQYF. The variable domain in full, with the rest retrieved from reference TRBV12-5 and TRBJ2-7, is DARVTQTPRHKVTEMGQEVTMRCQPILGHNTVFWYRQTMMQGLELLAYFRNRAPLDDSGMPKDRFSAEMPDATLATLKIQPSEPRDSAVYFCASGPGTIYEQYFGPGTRLTVT.

The CDR3 region has the DNA TGTGCCAGCAGCTTGATTGCTCGGCAGGGGCCTGGGGCCAACGTCCTGACTTTC. It yields the protein CASSLIARQGPGANVLTF. The genes are TRBV5-6 and TRBJ2-6; D is possibly TRBD1 (6 bases). V was clipped by 1 base and J by 2 bases, with 16 bases between them. Germline V gene sequence: CDR1 SGHDT, CDR2 YYEEEE. The CDR3 length is 18 residues.

The V and J genes are TRBV30 and TRBJ2-3; D perhaps matches TRBD2 (6 bases). Germline CDR1 is GTSNPN and CDR2 is SVGIG (reference sequence). CDR3 length: 13 amino acids. The V gene lost 1 base and the J gene lost 5 bases, with 10 bases spanning the gap. The CDR3 nucleotides read TGTGCCTGGAGTGCCCCGGGAGTAGATACGCAGTATTTT. This codes for CAWSAPGVDTQYF. The full variable domain, in which reference TRBV30 and TRBJ2-3 provide the parts outside the CDR3, is SQTIHQWPATLVQPVGSPLSLECTVEGTSNPNLYWYRQAAGRGLQLLFYSVGIGQISSEVPQNLSASRPQDRQFILSSKKLLLSDSGFYLCAWSAPGVDTQYFGPGTRLTVL.

This chain uses TRBV10-3 with TRBJ1-3; unclear D gene. The CDR3 sequence is 15 residues long. CDR1 is ENHRY, CDR2 SYGVKD, per germline. Trimming left V 8 bases short and J 1 base short, with 15 bases between. In DNA, the CDR3 is TGTGCCATCCGGAGAAACAGTATTTCTGGAAACACCATATATTTT. Its protein is CAIRRNSISGNTIYF.

The chain employs TRBV10-3 and TRBJ2-7, with 9 bases fitting TRBD1. Germline assignment: CDR1 ENHRY and CDR2 SYGVKD. J was trimmed by 5 bases and V by 4 bases; bases with no gene match: 9. The CDR3 spans 15 residues. The CDR3 DNA reads TGTGCCATCAGTGCAATTTCCGGGACAGGGAACGAGCAGTACTTC. It is translated as CAISAISGTGNEQYF.

This rearrangement joins TRBV9 to TRBJ2-3; 7 nucleotides align to TRBD2. The trim removed 0 bases at V and 0 bases at J, leaving 4 bases unmatched. CDR3 length equals 16 residues. CDR1 is SGDLS, CDR2 YYNGEE, per germline. This chain's CDR3 is CASSVGDSGSTDTQYF. The CDR3 DNA reads as TGTGCCAGCAGCGTAGGGGATAGCGGGAGCACAGATACGCAGTATTTT.

Turning to this clone: The junction departs from the called germline gene at one end, perhaps through a read error. This chain joins TRBV7-7 and TRBJ2-3; D might be TRBD2 (5 bases). Germline values: CDR1 SSHAT, CDR2 FNYEAQ (reference sequence). This CDR3 has 15 residues. The CDR3 DNA sequence: TGTGCTAGCAGCCTGCAAATGGACTGCACAGATACGCAGTATTTT. Its translation: CASSLQMDCTDTQYF.

This rearrangement joins TRBV6-1 to TRBJ2-1, with 7 bases matching TRBD1. V shed 4 bases and J 6 bases; nucleotides not matched to a gene: 0. Germline V CDR1 and CDR2: MNHNS, SASEGT. The CDR3 runs to 12 residues. The CDR3 bases are TGTGCCAGCAGTGCAGGGGGCAATGAGCAGTTCTTC. Translated: CASSAGGNEQFF.

V gene TRBV7-9 combines with J gene TRBJ2-1, with D unclear. The germline V and J ends were trimmed by 5 bases and 12 bases, with 17 bases remaining between them. Per the germline V gene, CDR1 is SEHNR and CDR2 is FQNEAQ (reference sequence). This CDR3 region has 13 residues. This CDR3 is CASSRDSSVGQFF. As DNA, the CDR3 is TGTGCCAGCAGCCGTGACTCTTCCGTGGGGCAGTTCTTC. Complete variable domain (other parts from reference TRBV7-9 and TRBJ2-1): DTGVSQNPRHKITKRGQNVTFRCDPISEHNRLYWYRQTLGQGPEFLTYFQNEAQLEKSRLLSDRFSAERPKGSFSTLEIQRTEQGDSAMYLCASSRDSSVGQFFGPGTRLTVL.

This chain joins TRBV28 and TRBJ2-6, with 11 nucleotides matching TRBD2. The trim removed 4 bases at V and 0 bases at J, leaving 5 bases unmatched. The CDR3 spans 18 residues. Germline V gene data show CDR1 as MDHEN and CDR2 as SYDVKM. This chain's CDR3 is CASSSLAGGGSGANVLTF. The DNA of the CDR3 is TGTGCCAGCAGTTCCTTAGCGGGAGGGGGCTCTGGGGCCAACGTCCTGACTTTC.

The CDR3 DNA is TGTGCCAGCACCCCGTTTCGACTGGAGACCCAGTACTTC. Its translation: CASTPFRLETQYF. The chain carries TRBV11-2 and TRBJ2-5; no clear D. Germline assignment: CDR1 SGHAT and CDR2 FQNNGV. V lost 7 bases and J lost 5, with 14 bases in between. The CDR3 covers 13 residues.

About this clone: The sample holds other DNA sequences that translate to the same CDR3. This sequence joins TRBV9 and TRBJ2-5; 15 positions agree with TRBD2. There are 16 residues in the CDR3. Germline lookup yields CDR1 SGDLS and CDR2 YYNGEE. Germline trimming cut 3 bases from V and 3 bases from J; bases unmatched to any gene: 3. CDR3 coding DNA: TGTGCCAGCAGCGCCGGACTAGCGGGGGGGAAAGAGACCCAGTACTTC. Its translation is CASSAGLAGGKETQYF.

This clone has only one observation. This chain joins TRBV6-1 and TRBJ2-2; D possibly matches TRBD1 or TRBD2 (5 bases each). This CDR3 is built from 15 residues. V lost 6 bases and J 2 bases, leaving 13 bases between the germline ends. Looked up from germline, CDR1 is MNHNS and CDR2 is SASEGT. CDR3 sequence: CASRPGRANTGELFF. CDR3 DNA sequence: TGTGCCAGCAGACCGGGACGGGCAAACACCGGGGAGCTGTTTTTT.

The V call is TRBV6-5, the J call TRBJ2-3; 7 bases align to TRBD2. Germline CDR1 MNHEY, CDR2 SVGAGI. V was pared by 0 bases and J by 2 bases, with 5 bases of the junction left unmatched. The CDR3 spans 16 residues. For the CDR3, the DNA is TGTGCCAGCAGTTACTCTTTGGCGGGAGACACAGATACGCAGTATTTT. Translated, it gives CASSYSLAGDTDTQYF.

In the case of this clone: The same CDR3 arises from other DNA sequences in this sample as well. This chain connects TRBV27 to TRBJ1-2; D gene ambiguous. The CDR3 sequence is 16 residues long. Germline CDR1 and CDR2: MNHEY and SMNVEV (reference sequence). The V end lost 6 bases, the J end lost 3 bases, and 20 bases lay between the germline ends. This CDR3 reads CASSSRFWGLDYGYTF. CDR3 DNA: TGTGCCAGCAGCTCTAGGTTCTGGGGATTAGACTATGGCTACACCTTC.

The gene calls are TRBV6-5 and TRBJ2-7; 9 bases map to TRBD1. Per the germline V gene, CDR1 is MNHEY and CDR2 is SVGAGI. J gave up 3 bases and V 6 bases, and 3 bases lay outside the gene matches. This CDR3 is built from 13 residues. CDR3 region: CASRKTGGYEQYF. In DNA, the CDR3 is TGTGCCAGCAGGAAGACAGGGGGCTACGAGCAGTACTTC.

This chain connects TRBV10-3 to TRBJ1-2; a possible D gene is TRBD1 (5 bases). Germline lookup yields CDR1 ENHRY and CDR2 SYGVKD. This CDR3 region has 14 residues. Trimming took off 3 bases at V and 4 bases at J, with 12 bases between the two ends. The CDR3 coding sequence is TGTGCCATCAGTGACAGTGGCAGGGTCTATGGCTACACCTTC. The encoded protein is CAISDSGRVYGYTF.

This CDR3 reads CASSQVSVAASGNTIYF. For the CDR3, the DNA is TGCGCCAGCAGCCAAGTATCCGTGGCTGCCTCTGGAAACACCATATATTTT. The chain links TRBV4-1 to TRBJ1-3; D unclear. V gave up 1 base and J gave up 0 bases, with 13 bases separating them. CDR3 length equals 17 residues. The germline gives CDR1 MGHRA, CDR2 YSYEKL.

V and J are TRBV5-4 and TRBJ2-5, with 11 bases matching TRBD2. This CDR3 spans 15 amino acids. Germline loops: CDR1 SGHNT, CDR2 YYREEE (reference sequence). Trimming cost V 4 bases and J 8 bases; bases outside gene matches: 10. The CDR3 protein is CASSAGTSGLVTQYF. The DNA for the CDR3 is TGTGCCAGCAGCGCCGGGACTAGCGGACTCGTCACCCAGTACTTC.